Only one count was recorded for the clone carrying this T cell receptor beta chain. The entry originates in a study of blood T cell repertoires in COVID-19. Study-level background: PBMCs, B-cell-depleted T cells, or T cells were the source of the cDNA or gDNA that made up the material.

TCRdb keeps only in-frame clones here, not all; method: immunoSEQ multiplex PCR. The data contain 90,000 or so clones, about 89% of them singletons. Sequencing used peripheral blood. The receptor comes from a human donor in a cohort sampled during active COVID-19.

The CDR3 here is CAAKNTEAFF. In DNA form, the CDR3 reads TGTGCCGCGAAGAACACTGAAGCTTTCTTT. The rearrangement links TRBV28 to TRBJ1-1; D remains ambiguous. Trimming took 11 bases from V and 1 from J, leaving 5 bases between them. The V gene's germline CDR1 is MDHEN and CDR2 SYDVKM. The CDR3 runs 10 residues.